The next 8 T cell receptor beta chains were all read from a single sample in a study of blood T cell repertoires in COVID-19. Profiled with immunoSEQ multiplex PCR; TCRdb holds only in-frame clones, not every one. This table holds about 130,000 clones, more than 80% found once. The material sequenced was peripheral blood. The receptors here all came from a human donor in a cohort sampled during active COVID-19.

In its sample, this clone was seen a few times. This sequence joins TRBV19 and TRBJ2-5; 7 bases match TRBD1. The junction had 5 bases not matched to a gene; V was cut back by 2 bases and J by 5 bases. The CDR3 spans 14 residues. CDR1 and CDR2 from the germline V gene are LNHDA and SQIVND (reference sequence). CDR3 region: CASSIQGVGETQYF. DNA for the CDR3: TGTGCCAGTAGTATACAGGGGGTCGGGGAGACCCAGTACTTC.

The chain employs TRBV6-2 or TRBV6-3 and TRBJ2-7; possibly TRBD2 for D (5 bases). Per germline, CDR1 MNHEY and CDR2 SVGEGT. The CDR3 has 13 amino acids. V gave up 0 bases and J gave up 6 bases, with 9 bases separating them. The chain's CDR3 is CASSYSRVGEQYV. The DNA for the CDR3 is TGTGCCAGCAGTTACTCGAGGGTGGGCGAGCAGTACGTC.

The rearrangement links TRBV5-6 to TRBJ2-3; D is perhaps TRBD2 (6 bases). This CDR3 contains 13 residues. Germline values: CDR1 SGHDT, CDR2 YYEEEE. V was pared by 6 bases and J by 7 bases, with 15 bases between. For the CDR3, the DNA is TGTGCCAGCACCTGGGTGGGACTGAATACGCAGTATTTT. It encodes CASTWVGLNTQYF.

V gene TRBV5-1 combines with J gene TRBJ1-6; 9 nucleotides agree with TRBD1. CDR1 is SGHRS and CDR2 is YFSETQ in the germline V gene. Trimming took 5 bases from V and 9 from J; bases not matched to a gene: 9. The CDR3 totals 15 residues. The CDR3 reads CASSSWGQGGSPLHF. DNA for the CDR3: TGCGCCAGCAGTTCCTGGGGACAGGGTGGTTCACCCCTCCACTTT.

This clone was seen only once. This chain links TRBV7-2 with TRBJ2-1; 13 bases are shared with TRBD2. CDR3 length equals 17 residues. Trimming took 5 bases from V and 8 from J; bases not matched to a gene: 12. Germline V gene data show CDR1 as SGHTA and CDR2 as FQGNSA. The CDR3 region has the DNA TGTGCCAGCAGCCCCACCAAACTAGCGGGGGGGCCCCATGAGCAGTTCTTC. Protein sequence: CASSPTKLAGGPHEQFF.

This chain connects TRBV6-5 to TRBJ2-2, with D maybe TRBD1 (6 bases). The CDR3 loop spans 14 amino acids. V lost 8 bases to trimming and J lost 2 bases, with 12 bases between them. Per the germline V gene, CDR1 is MNHEY and CDR2 is SVGAGI. CDR3 in amino acids: CASFPGTNTGELFF. CDR3 nucleotide sequence: TGTGCCAGCTTTCCCGGGACAAACACCGGGGAGCTGTTTTTT.

The V call is TRBV12-3 or TRBV12-4, the J call TRBJ1-1; D is uncertain. The CDR3 totals 12 residues. V was trimmed by 3 bases and J by 8 bases, leaving 10 bases between them. Here the CDR3 reads CASSLVGVEAFF. DNA of the CDR3: TGTGCCAGCAGTTTGGTGGGAGTCGAAGCTTTCTTT.

This chain joins TRBV18 and TRBJ1-2, with D maybe TRBD1 (5 bases). The CDR3 runs 14 residues. The V and J ends lost 3 bases and 0 bases respectively, with 8 bases between them. CDR1 is KGHSH, CDR2 LQKENI, per germline. This CDR3 reads CASSPGGANYGYTF. The CDR3 DNA sequence: TGTGCCAGCTCACCCGGGGGGGCTAACTATGGCTACACCTTC. Filled out from reference TRBV18 and TRBJ1-2, the complete variable domain reads NAGVMQNPRHLVRRRGQEARLRCSPMKGHSHVYWYRQLPEEGLKFMVYLQKENIIDESGMPKERFSAEFPKEGPSILRIQQVVRGDSAAYFCASSPGGANYGYTFGSGTRLTVV.